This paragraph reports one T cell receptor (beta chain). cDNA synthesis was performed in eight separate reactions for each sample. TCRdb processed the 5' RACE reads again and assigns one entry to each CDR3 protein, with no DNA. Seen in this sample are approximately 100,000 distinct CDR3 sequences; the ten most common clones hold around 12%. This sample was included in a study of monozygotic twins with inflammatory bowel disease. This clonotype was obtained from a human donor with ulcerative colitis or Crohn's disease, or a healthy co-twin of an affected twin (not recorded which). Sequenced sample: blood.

CDR3 protein: CASSRDSGRTNEQFF. The rearrangement joins TRBV5-1 to TRBJ2-1; TCRdb designates TRBD2, a call that cannot be tested without DNA. Germline V gives CDR1 SGHRS, CDR2 YFSETQ. CDR3 length equals 15 residues. The full variable domain, completed using reference TRBV5-1 and TRBJ2-1, is KAGVTQTPRYLIKTRGQQVTLSCSPISGHRSVSWYQQTPGQGLQFLFEYFSETQRNKGNFPGRFSGRQFSNSRSEMNVSTLELGDSALYLCASSRDSGRTNEQFFGPGTRLTVL.